This T cell receptor beta chain emerged from a study of blood T cells in healthy people across ages. Study summary: The capture of about one barcoded beta molecule per two T cells was achieved by template switching.

The authors ran a second PCR of 7 to 11 cycles using a sample-barcoded 5' primer and a J-beta primer mix. Each cDNA molecule was tagged by a template-switch adaptor with 12 random nucleotides. TCRdb itself ran the 5' RACE reads through MiXCR, one entry per CDR3 protein. The sample records hundreds of thousands of distinct CDR3 sequences, around half being singletons. General study results and limits: TCR beta diversity, measured per million T cells, fell in a roughly linear way with age.

The CDR3 consists of 16 residues. The germline V gene encodes CDR1 SGHTA and CDR2 FQGNSA. Trimming shortened V by 2 bases and J by 3 bases, and 16 bases separated the two germline ends. To note about this clonotype: Its target is not known.

This TCR was sampled from an older man in good health. V usage is TRBV7-2 and J usage is TRBJ2-5, with D possibly matching TRBD2 (5 bases). Sequencing used blood. This CDR3 is CASSLLRLVGEETQYF. CDR3 in DNA: TGTGCCAGCAGCTTATTGAGGCTAGTGGGAGAAGAGACCCAGTACTTC.